The 29 T cell receptor beta chains below were found in one sample sequenced in a study of T-cell memory formation after mild COVID-19. TCRdb used MiXCR to reprocess the 5' RACE reads, holding one entry per CDR3 protein. The table lists roughly 550,000 distinct CDR3 sequences, 20% of them singletons. The specimen was PBMCs or a T cell subset sorted from them (not recorded which). These receptors all come from an adult woman who had mild COVID-19 (a few samples of this study predate the infection). Cell type and time point are not known.

The chain joins TRBV7-2 to TRBJ2-1, with 10 bases aligning to TRBD2. Germline trimming cut 1 base from V and 6 bases from J; bases unmatched to any gene: 3. CDR1 and CDR2 (germline): SGHTA, FQGNSA. The CDR3 spans 15 residues. The CDR3 is CASSLDSGRTNEQFF. The CDR3 coding sequence is TGTGCCAGCAGCTTAGATAGCGGGAGGACCAATGAGCAGTTCTTC.

The chain recombines TRBV12-3 or TRBV12-4 with TRBJ2-3; 13 nucleotides align to TRBD2. This CDR3 has 15 residues. The junction had 8 bases not matched to a gene; V was cut back by 7 bases and J by 7 bases. This CDR3 is CASNVLAGGINTQYF. In nucleotides, the CDR3 is TGTGCCAGCAACGTACTAGCGGGAGGGATTAATACGCAGTATTTT.

The chain joins TRBV14 to TRBJ2-2, with D perhaps matching TRBD2 (7 bases). Germline values: CDR1 SGHDN, CDR2 FVKESK. CDR3 size: 18 residues. V lost 0 bases to trimming and J lost 3 bases, with 17 bases between them. The CDR3 loop is CASSQDRGAIKDTGELFF. CDR3 in DNA: TGTGCCAGCAGCCAAGACCGGGGGGCGATAAAGGACACCGGGGAGCTGTTTTTT.

This clonotype was counted only a few times. The V and J genes are TRBV24-1 and TRBJ1-2; no firm D call. Between the trimmed V and J ends, which lost 5 bases and 4 bases, there was a span of 10 bases. This CDR3 contains 13 residues. Germline V gene sequence: CDR1 KGHDR, CDR2 SFDVKD. The CDR3: CATSVGEGYGYTF. The DNA for the CDR3 is TGTGCCACCAGTGTGGGCGAAGGCTATGGCTACACCTTC.

This clonotype was counted only a few times. This chain joins TRBV5-4 and TRBJ1-6; possibly TRBD1 for D (5 bases). The CDR3 is made up of 18 amino acids. CDR1 is SGHNT and CDR2 is YYREEE in the germline V gene (reference sequence). V gave up 1 base and J gave up 10 bases, with 24 bases separating them. The CDR3 DNA sequence: TGTGCCAGCAGCTTGAGGAGTCCGAGCGGGACCTCGGGGTCACCCCTCCACTTT. As protein: CASSLRSPSGTSGSPLHF.

The chain has TRBV4-3 and TRBJ1-2; 9 positions match TRBD1. The CDR3 has 13 residues. V lost 2 bases, J lost 8 bases, and 3 bases stayed unmatched. Germline V gene data show CDR1 as LGHNA and CDR2 as YSLEER. CDR3 amino acids: CASSQSQGAGYTF. The CDR3 coding sequence is TGCGCCAGCAGCCAATCACAGGGGGCCGGCTACACCTTC.

This clonotype turned up a few times. This chain joins TRBV3-1 and TRBJ2-5; a possible D gene is TRBD1 (6 bases). Trimming left V 6 bases short and J 4 bases short, with 15 bases between. The CDR3 is 14 residues long. CDR1 and CDR2 (germline): LGHDT, YNNKEL (reference sequence). Written as DNA, the CDR3 is TGTGCCAGCAGTCTACAGGGTGTAGGAGAGACCCAGTACTTC. Protein sequence: CASSLQGVGETQYF.

The rearrangement uses TRBV20-1 and TRBJ2-7; D may be TRBD2 (5 bases). The V and J ends lost 0 bases and 5 bases respectively, with 14 bases between them. The CDR3 is 14 residues long. Looked up from germline, CDR1 is DFQATT and CDR2 is SNEGSKA (reference sequence). The CDR3 DNA reads as TGCAGTGCTAGAGAACCACTAGTTGGCGACGAGCAGTACTTC. It translates to CSAREPLVGDEQYF.

This clonotype was found a few times. The rearrangement links TRBV2 to TRBJ2-3, with D perhaps matching TRBD1 (6 bases). Per germline, CDR1 SNHLY and CDR2 FYNNEI. Deletions cut 3 bases from V and 6 bases from J, with 10 bases between. This CDR3 has 13 residues. CDR3 nucleotides: TGTGCCAGCAGTGATAAGGGGGTGGATACGCAGTATTTT. Its translation: CASSDKGVDTQYF.

This clonotype was recorded many times. The chain links TRBV5-1 to TRBJ2-1, with TRBD1 identical over 8 bases. Germline CDR1 reads SGHRS; CDR2 reads YFSETQ. V lost 2 bases and J lost 4; bases outside the gene matches: 11. The CDR3 sequence is 17 residues long. The DNA of the CDR3 is TGCGCCAGCAGCTTATCTGTTACAGGGGGAAGGTACAATGAGCAGTTCTTC. It yields the protein CASSLSVTGGRYNEQFF. The whole variable domain, remainder taken from reference TRBV5-1 and TRBJ2-1, is KAGVTQTPRYLIKTRGQQVTLSCSPISGHRSVSWYQQTPGQGLQFLFEYFSETQRNKGNFPGRFSGRQFSNSRSEMNVSTLELGDSALYLCASSLSVTGGRYNEQFFGPGTRLTVL.

The chain employs TRBV27 and TRBJ1-2, with TRBD1 matching over 8 bases. Germline loops: CDR1 MNHEY, CDR2 SMNVEV (reference sequence). CDR3 length: 14 amino acids. V lost 6 bases to trimming and J lost 5 bases; unmatched junction nucleotides: 8. This CDR3 reads CASRQGARGYGYTF. The DNA of the CDR3 is TGTGCCAGCAGGCAGGGGGCGAGGGGTTATGGCTACACCTTC.

The chain couples TRBV24-1 to TRBJ1-4; TRBD1 is a possible D gene (6 bases). Germline V lookup: CDR1 KGHDR, CDR2 SFDVKD. This CDR3 has 15 residues. Trimming took 3 bases from V and 3 from J, leaving 10 bases between them. The CDR3 here is CATSDARGPNEKLFF. CDR3 DNA: TGTGCCACCAGTGATGCCAGGGGACCTAATGAAAAACTGTTTTTT.

The rearrangement uses TRBV5-4 and TRBJ2-7; TRBD1 aligns across 9 bases. This CDR3 spans 21 amino acids. V lost 4 bases to trimming and J lost 3 bases; unmatched junction nucleotides: 26. Germline CDR1 SGHNT, CDR2 YYREEE (reference sequence). The CDR3: CASSGSGQGEVASSSIYEQYF. The CDR3 bases are TGTGCCAGCAGCGGATCGGGACAGGGCGAGGTGGCCTCTTCTTCAATCTACGAGCAGTACTTC.

This clonotype was counted between two and nine times. The V and J genes are TRBV4-3 and TRBJ2-7, with D possibly being TRBD2 (6 bases). The V end lost 0 bases, the J end lost 3 bases, and 15 bases lay between the germline ends. CDR3 length equals 16 residues. Germline values: CDR1 LGHNA, CDR2 YSLEER. The CDR3 protein is CASSQEIATRFYEQYF. The CDR3 nucleotides are TGCGCCAGCAGCCAAGAGATAGCGACTAGGTTCTACGAGCAGTACTTC.

This clonotype was seen a handful of times. J is TRBJ2-7 and V is TRBV5-5; tentative D call: TRBD2 (6 bases). V gave up 1 base and J gave up 3 bases, with 11 bases separating them. The CDR3 is made up of 14 amino acids. Germline V CDR1 and CDR2: SGHKS, YYEKEE (reference sequence). The CDR3 loop is CASSLQLANYEQYF. The CDR3 DNA is TGTGCCAGCAGCTTGCAACTAGCAAACTACGAGCAGTACTTC. The variable domain in full, completed from reference TRBV5-5 and TRBJ2-7, reads DAGVTQSPTHLIKTRGQQVTLRCSPISGHKSVSWYQQVLGQGPQFIFQYYEKEERGRGNFPDRFSARQFPNYSSELNVNALLLGDSALYLCASSLQLANYEQYFGPGTRLTVT.

The rearrangement joins TRBV12-3 or TRBV12-4 to TRBJ2-6; tentative D call: TRBD2 (6 bases). Trimming took off 0 bases at V and 0 bases at J, with 9 bases between the two ends. This CDR3 region has 17 residues. CDR3 DNA: TGTGCCAGCAGTTTAGCGAAGGGACTCTCTGGGGCCAACGTCCTGACTTTC. Translating it yields CASSLAKGLSGANVLTF.

This rearrangement joins TRBV2 to TRBJ1-5; D perhaps matches TRBD1 (5 bases). Trimming stripped 0 bases from V and 1 base from J, with 7 bases between. There are 15 residues in the CDR3. Germline V gene data show CDR1 as SNHLY and CDR2 as FYNNEI. The CDR3 DNA is TGTGCCAGCAGTGAAGCAGGGGTCAGCAATCAGCCCCAGCATTTT. Translated, it gives CASSEAGVSNQPQHF.

In its sample, this clonotype was seen many times. The chain is built from TRBV20-1 and TRBJ1-1; 10 bases align to TRBD1. Germline V gives CDR1 DFQATT, CDR2 SNEGSKA (reference sequence). V was clipped by 2 bases and J by 8 bases; unmatched bases: 8. CDR3 length equals 14 residues. The CDR3, as DNA: TGCAGTGCTAGACCCGGGACAGGGGTAGCCGAAGCTTTCTTT. This translates into CSARPGTGVAEAFF.

A word on this clonotype: The junction shows a germline mismatch at one end, possibly a read error. The chain recombines TRBV9 with TRBJ2-7; 11 bases map to TRBD2. Germline CDR1 SGDLS, CDR2 YYNGEE. CDR3 length: 16 amino acids. In DNA, the CDR3 is TGTGCCAGCAGCGTTACTAGCGGGAGTACAACCTACGAGAAGTACTTC. It codes for CASSVTSGSTTYEKYF.

This rearrangement joins TRBV29-1 to TRBJ2-7; TRBD1 might be the D (5 bases). Between the trimmed V and J ends, which lost 1 base and 1 base, there was a span of 20 bases. The CDR3 runs to 17 residues. CDR1 and CDR2 from the germline V gene are SQVTM and ANQGSEA. Here the CDR3 reads CSVEVPRSAGFSYEQYF. The CDR3, as DNA: TGCAGCGTTGAAGTCCCAAGGTCCGCAGGGTTTTCCTACGAGCAGTACTTC.

The V and J genes are TRBV29-1 and TRBJ2-6; weak D call: TRBD2 (5 bases). Germline assignment: CDR1 SQVTM and CDR2 ANQGSEA. The CDR3 consists of 16 residues. Trimming left V 7 bases short and J 0 bases short, with 16 bases between. CDR3 amino acids: CSAAESGSSGANVLTF. The DNA for the CDR3 is TGCAGCGCCGCGGAGTCGGGGAGCTCTGGGGCCAACGTCCTGACTTTC.

For this clonotype: The junction departs from germline at one end; a sequencing error may be responsible. The CDR3 DNA follows: TGTGCTAGCAGCTTAGCGCACAGCTTCTCCACCGGGGAGCTGTTTTTT. Translating gives CASSLAHSFSTGELFF. The chain employs TRBV7-7 and TRBJ2-2, with TRBD2 as a possible D gene (5 bases). The germline V gene has CDR1 SSHAT and CDR2 FNYEAQ (reference sequence). The CDR3 covers 16 residues.

The chain joins TRBV19 to TRBJ2-1, with D perhaps matching TRBD1 or TRBD2 (5 bases each). Germline V gene lookup returns CDR1 LNHDA and CDR2 SQIVND (reference sequence). V lost 3 bases to trimming and J lost 0 bases, with 12 bases between them. This CDR3 is built from 16 residues. CDR3 loop: CASSMWKGSSYNEQFF. The DNA of the CDR3 is TGTGCCAGTAGTATGTGGAAGGGGAGCTCCTACAATGAGCAGTTCTTC.

This clonotype appeared a few times. The rearrangement joins TRBV20-1 to TRBJ2-1; 10 bases agree with TRBD2. This CDR3 has 16 residues. J lost 4 bases, V lost 5 bases, and 11 bases had no gene match. CDR1 is DFQATT, CDR2 SNEGSKA, per germline (reference sequence). The CDR3 bases are TGCAGTGCTGGAGGCCTAACTAGCGGGGTTTACAATGAGCAGTTCTTC. It translates to CSAGGLTSGVYNEQFF.

This clonotype has just a few counts. The chain carries TRBV29-1 and TRBJ2-7, with 12 bases matching TRBD1. This CDR3 has 14 residues. Germline loops: CDR1 SQVTM, CDR2 ANQGSEA. J gave up 5 bases and V 6 bases, and 8 bases lay outside the gene matches. Here the CDR3 reads CSVYSGTGGNEQYF. CDR3 coding DNA: TGCAGCGTCTATTCCGGGACAGGGGGCAACGAGCAGTACTTC.

J is TRBJ2-7 and V is TRBV7-9, with 8 bases lining up with TRBD2. V lost 5 bases to trimming and J lost 3 bases; unmatched junction nucleotides: 6. The CDR3 spans 14 residues. The germline V gene has CDR1 SEHNR and CDR2 FQNEAQ (reference sequence). CDR3 amino acids: CASSASGSFYEQYF. CDR3 bases: TGTGCCAGCAGCGCAAGCGGGAGCTTCTACGAGCAGTACTTC.

The chain carries TRBV5-6 and TRBJ1-1, with no clear D. Germline V gene data show CDR1 as SGHDT and CDR2 as YYEEEE. This CDR3 has 14 residues. Trimming stripped 0 bases from V and 6 bases from J, with 12 bases between. This CDR3 is CASSLDRYGAEAFF. In nucleotides, the CDR3 is TGTGCCAGCAGCTTGGATAGGTACGGAGCTGAAGCTTTCTTT.

CDR3 nucleotide sequence: TGTGCCAGCAGTTACGGGATAGCTGGAAACACCATATATTTT. It translates to CASSYGIAGNTIYF. V and J are TRBV6-5 and TRBJ1-3; D unclear. The CDR3 runs to 14 residues. Trimming left V 2 bases short and J 2 bases short, with 7 bases between. CDR1 is MNHEY, CDR2 SVGAGI, per germline.

Comments on this clonotype: The conserved phenylalanine or tryptophan is not found at the CDR3 terminus, so this likely reflects a read error. The chain combines TRBV5-1 with TRBJ2-5; no definite D call. V was clipped by 1 base and J by 4 bases, with 5 bases between them. Germline lookup yields CDR1 SGHRS and CDR2 YFSETQ. The CDR3 consists of 12 residues. CDR3 nucleotide sequence: TGCGCCAGCAGCTTGCCAGCAGAGACCCAGTACTTA. It codes for CASSLPAETQYL.